The 17 T cell receptor beta chains presented below share a single source sample, sequenced in a study of blood T cell repertoires in COVID-19. This table comes from immunoSEQ multiplex PCR, and its TCRdb copy is limited to in-frame clones, with some not included. The table lists almost 25,000 clones, approximately 75% of them singletons, with almost 2.5% in the top ten. Sequencing input: peripheral blood. These receptors all stem from a woman aged 70 to 79 with COVID-19, enrolled during active disease.

This chain joins TRBV4-3 and TRBJ2-2; 7 bases are shared with TRBD2. The V segment lost 4 bases and the J segment 6 bases; nucleotides outside the gene matches: 11. This CDR3 is built from 16 residues. Per germline, CDR1 LGHNA and CDR2 YSLEER. The CDR3 protein is CASSPWSSGKAGELFF. In DNA form, the CDR3 reads TGCGCCAGCAGCCCATGGTCGAGCGGGAAAGCCGGGGAGCTGTTTTTT.

The V call is TRBV25-1, the J call TRBJ2-3, with 7 bases identical to TRBD2. The CDR3 has 15 amino acids. V shed 8 bases and J 2 bases; nucleotides not matched to a gene: 10. Per germline, CDR1 MGHDK and CDR2 SYGVNS. CDR3 sequence reads: CASQKAGLNTDTQYF. The CDR3 nucleotides read TGTGCCAGCCAAAAAGCGGGACTTAACACAGATACGCAGTATTTT.

The rearrangement joins TRBV3-1 (or the pseudogene TRBV3-2) to TRBJ1-1, with 9 bases aligning to TRBD1. Trimming took 6 bases from V and 5 from J; bases not matched to a gene: 7. Germline CDR1 is LGHDT and CDR2 is YNNKEL (reference sequence). This CDR3 has 14 residues. The CDR3 sequence is CASSRQGVGTEAFF. For the CDR3, the DNA is TGTGCCAGCAGTCGACAGGGGGTAGGAACTGAAGCTTTCTTT.

The chain joins TRBV19 to TRBJ1-3; maybe TRBD1 (5 bases). CDR3 length: 14 amino acids. Germline CDR1 is LNHDA and CDR2 is SQIVND (reference sequence). V shed 8 bases and J shed 4 bases, with 15 bases lying between them. The CDR3 protein is CASYEAGPGNTIYF. As DNA, the CDR3 is TGTGCCAGTTATGAAGCAGGGCCAGGAAACACCATATATTTT.

The chain is built from TRBV20-1 and TRBJ2-3; D is possibly TRBD1 (5 bases). CDR3 size: 14 residues. Germline V gene lookup returns CDR1 DFQATT and CDR2 SNEGSKA (reference sequence). V was cut by 3 bases and J by 1 base, with 11 bases left in between. CDR3 amino acids: CSASSGSGTDTQYF. The CDR3 region has the DNA TGCAGTGCTAGTTCAGGGTCAGGCACAGATACGCAGTATTTT.

In regard to this clone: Relative to the germline gene, one junction end is altered; a read error may explain this. The rearrangement links TRBV7-7 to TRBJ2-5, with 8 bases identical to TRBD1. Germline assignment: CDR1 SSHAT and CDR2 FNYEAQ (reference sequence). The CDR3 contains 15 residues. CDR3 coding DNA: TGTGCTAGCAGCTTTGGGACAGGCGCGGGAGAGACCCAGTACTTC. This gives the protein CASSFGTGAGETQYF.

CDR3 protein: CASSAGTGGTEAFF. Here the CDR3 DNA reads TGTGCCAGCAGCGCGGGGACAGGGGGCACTGAAGCTTTCTTT. V gene TRBV5-4 combines with J gene TRBJ1-1; 11 nucleotides line up with TRBD1. V lost 4 bases, J lost 4 bases, and 3 bases stayed unmatched. Germline V gives CDR1 SGHNT, CDR2 YYREEE (reference sequence). The CDR3 is 14 residues long.

The table lists this clone with a count of one. The V and J genes are TRBV19 and TRBJ1-2, with 7 nucleotides matching TRBD1. This CDR3 comprises 14 residues. Germline V gene data show CDR1 as LNHDA and CDR2 as SQIVND (reference sequence). The V segment lost 6 bases and the J segment 3 bases; nucleotides outside the gene matches: 7. The DNA of the CDR3 is TGTGCCAGTAGCCGAGGACAGGACCACTATGGCTACACCTTC. Translating it yields CASSRGQDHYGYTF.

This clone ranks as medium-sized (0.01 to 0.1%). The chain links TRBV7-9 to TRBJ2-1; TRBD2 agrees at 8 bases. Germline V gene data show CDR1 as SEHNR and CDR2 as FQNEAQ (reference sequence). The CDR3 covers 16 residues. Losses at the gene ends were 5 bases for V and 0 bases for J; bases not matched to a gene: 6. CDR3 sequence (DNA): TGTGCCAGCAGCCGGACTAGCTCCAGCTCCTACAATGAGCAGTTCTTC. This codes for CASSRTSSSSYNEQFF.

This clone was detected a few times. V usage is TRBV2 and J usage is TRBJ1-3, with 7 bases that match TRBD1. This CDR3 contains 15 residues. The V gene end was trimmed by 1 base and the J gene end by 3 bases; junction bases not matched to a gene: 3. CDR1 is SNHLY, CDR2 FYNNEI, per germline. The CDR3 DNA reads TGTGCCAGCAGTGAAGACAGGGGAGGTGGAAACACCATATATTTT. Its translation is CASSEDRGGGNTIYF.

V and J are TRBV24-1 and TRBJ1-1, with 7 bases identical to TRBD1. The CDR3 is made up of 16 amino acids. Looked up from germline, CDR1 is KGHDR and CDR2 is SFDVKD. V lost 4 bases, J lost 1 base, and 8 bases stayed unmatched. The chain's CDR3 is CATSEETGTRNTEAFF. CDR3 DNA: TGTGCCACCAGTGAGGAGACAGGGACTCGGAACACTGAAGCTTTCTTT.

This clone was seen a handful of times. This chain joins TRBV12-3 or TRBV12-4 and TRBJ1-3; a weak D match, TRBD1 (6 bases). The CDR3 runs to 13 residues. Trimming took 9 bases from V and 3 from J, leaving 12 bases between them. The CDR3 DNA reads TGTGCCAGTAACAGGGTTGTTGGAAACACCATATATTTT. Encoded protein: CASNRVVGNTIYF.

The chain is built from TRBV2 and TRBJ2-1; TRBD1 aligns across 9 bases. V dropped 6 bases and J dropped 9; count of bases not matched to a gene: 6. Germline CDR1 reads SNHLY; CDR2 reads FYNNEI. The CDR3 loop spans 13 amino acids. The CDR3 nucleotides are TGTGCCAGCAGACAGGGGGCGGGTGTTGAGCAGTTCTTC. Translating it yields CASRQGAGVEQFF.

The gene calls are TRBV11-3 and TRBJ2-1; D not certain. The germline CDR1 and CDR2 sequences are SGHNT and YENEEA. Trimming cost V 3 bases and J 8 bases, with 5 bases left between them. CDR3 length: 11 amino acids. The CDR3 reads CASSLRDEQFF. The CDR3 DNA follows: TGTGCCAGCAGCTTGCGCGATGAGCAGTTCTTC.

The gene calls are TRBV7-9 and TRBJ2-5; D is unclear. The V end was cut by 6 bases, the J end by 0 bases, with 11 bases between. CDR3 size: 14 residues. The germline gives CDR1 SEHNR, CDR2 FQNEAQ (reference sequence). The CDR3 is CASRGGQYQETQYF. DNA for the CDR3: TGTGCCAGCAGGGGTGGGCAGTACCAAGAGACCCAGTACTTC.

This chain connects TRBV6-5 to TRBJ1-6, with TRBD1 as a possible D gene (6 bases). This CDR3 is 14 amino acids long. Germline CDR1 and CDR2: MNHEY and SVGAGI. The germline V and J ends were trimmed by 7 bases and 3 bases, with 10 bases remaining between them. The CDR3 nucleotides read TGTGCCAGCAACTACAGGGACTATAATTCACCCCTCCACTTT. Its translation: CASNYRDYNSPLHF.

The V and J genes are TRBV4-1 and TRBJ1-5; D unresolved. This CDR3 is built from 16 residues. Germline V lookup: CDR1 MGHRA, CDR2 YSYEKL. Deletions cut 0 bases from V and 0 bases from J, with 9 bases between. Here the CDR3 reads CASSQETNHSNQPQHF. The CDR3, as DNA: TGCGCCAGCAGCCAAGAAACAAACCATAGCAATCAGCCCCAGCATTTT.